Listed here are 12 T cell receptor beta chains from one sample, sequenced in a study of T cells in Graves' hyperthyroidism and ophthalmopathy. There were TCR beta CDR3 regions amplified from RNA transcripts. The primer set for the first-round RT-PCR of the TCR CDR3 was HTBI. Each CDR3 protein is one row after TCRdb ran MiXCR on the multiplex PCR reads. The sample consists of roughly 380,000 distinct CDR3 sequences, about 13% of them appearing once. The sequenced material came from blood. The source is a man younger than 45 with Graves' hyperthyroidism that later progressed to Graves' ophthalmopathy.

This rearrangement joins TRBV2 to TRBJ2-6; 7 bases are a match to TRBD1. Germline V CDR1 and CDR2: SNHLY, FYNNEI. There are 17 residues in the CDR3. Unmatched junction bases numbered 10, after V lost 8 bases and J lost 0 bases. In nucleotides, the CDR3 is TGTGCCAGCCCGGAAGCGAGGGACAGCTCTGGGGCCAACGTCCTGACTTTC. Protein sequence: CASPEARDSSGANVLTF.

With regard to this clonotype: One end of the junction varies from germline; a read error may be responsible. The CDR3 loop reads CASSDRWDGVADTQYF. In nucleotides, the CDR3 is TGCGCCAGCAGCGATCGTTGGGACGGGGTCGCAGATACGCAGTATTTT. The chain combines TRBV6-2 or TRBV6-3 with TRBJ2-3; D possibly matches TRBD1 or TRBD2 (5 bases each). The length of the CDR3 is 16 residues. The germline V gene encodes CDR1 MNHEY and CDR2 SVGEGT.

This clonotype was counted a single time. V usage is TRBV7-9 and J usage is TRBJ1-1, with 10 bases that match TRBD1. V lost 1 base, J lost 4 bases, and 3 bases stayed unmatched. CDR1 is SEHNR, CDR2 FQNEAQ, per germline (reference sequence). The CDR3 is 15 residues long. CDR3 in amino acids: CASSLETGGLTEAFF. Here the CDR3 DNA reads TGTGCCAGCAGCTTAGAGACAGGGGGCCTCACTGAAGCTTTCTTT.

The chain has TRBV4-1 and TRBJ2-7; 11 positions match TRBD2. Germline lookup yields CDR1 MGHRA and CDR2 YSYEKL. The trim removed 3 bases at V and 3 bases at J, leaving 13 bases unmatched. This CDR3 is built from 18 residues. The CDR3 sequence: CASSQEPLTSGGLYEQYF. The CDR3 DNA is TGCGCCAGCAGCCAGGAACCCCTTACTAGCGGGGGACTCTACGAGCAGTACTTC.

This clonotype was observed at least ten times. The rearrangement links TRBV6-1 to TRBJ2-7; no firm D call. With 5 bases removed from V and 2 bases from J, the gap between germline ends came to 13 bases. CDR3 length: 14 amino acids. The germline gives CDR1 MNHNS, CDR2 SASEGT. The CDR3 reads CASSYLQVPYEQYF. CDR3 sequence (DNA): TGTGCCAGCAGTTATTTGCAGGTTCCCTACGAGCAGTACTTC.

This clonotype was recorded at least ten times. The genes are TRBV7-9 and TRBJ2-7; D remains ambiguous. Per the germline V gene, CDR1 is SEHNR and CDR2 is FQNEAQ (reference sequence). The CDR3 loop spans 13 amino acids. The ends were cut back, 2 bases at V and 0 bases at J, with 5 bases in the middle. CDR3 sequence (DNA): TGTGCCAGCAGCTTACAGAGCTCCTACGAGCAGTACTTC. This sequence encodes CASSLQSSYEQYF.

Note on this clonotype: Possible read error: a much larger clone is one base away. Here the CDR3 reads CASSGGAGSSYEQYF. DNA of the CDR3: TGTGCCAGCAGCGGGGGGGCAGGATCTTCCTACGAGCAGTACTTC. The rearrangement links TRBV9 to TRBJ2-7; D might be TRBD1 or TRBD2, each matching 6 bases. Germline CDR1 and CDR2: SGDLS and YYNGEE. CDR3 length: 15 residues. V was clipped by 3 bases and J by 1 base, with 14 bases between them. Drawing the rest from reference TRBV9 and TRBJ2-7, the complete variable domain is DSGVTQTPKHLITATGQRVTLRCSPRSGDLSVYWYQQSLDQGLQFLIQYYNGEERAKGNILERFSAQQFPDLHSELNLSSLELGDSALYFCASSGGAGSSYEQYFGPGTRLTVT.

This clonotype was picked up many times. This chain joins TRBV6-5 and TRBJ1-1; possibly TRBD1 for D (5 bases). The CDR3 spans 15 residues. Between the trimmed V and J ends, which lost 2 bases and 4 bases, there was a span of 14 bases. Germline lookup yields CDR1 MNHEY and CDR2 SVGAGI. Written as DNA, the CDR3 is TGTGCCAGCAGTTACCAGGGTTTCGGCGTCACTGAAGCTTTCTTT. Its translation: CASSYQGFGVTEAFF.

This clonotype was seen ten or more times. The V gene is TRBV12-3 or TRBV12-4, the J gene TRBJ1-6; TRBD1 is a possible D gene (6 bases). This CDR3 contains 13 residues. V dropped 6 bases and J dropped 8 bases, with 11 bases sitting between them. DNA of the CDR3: TGTGCCAGCAGGGGGGGGGCACATTCACCCCTCCACTTT. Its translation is CASRGGAHSPLHF.

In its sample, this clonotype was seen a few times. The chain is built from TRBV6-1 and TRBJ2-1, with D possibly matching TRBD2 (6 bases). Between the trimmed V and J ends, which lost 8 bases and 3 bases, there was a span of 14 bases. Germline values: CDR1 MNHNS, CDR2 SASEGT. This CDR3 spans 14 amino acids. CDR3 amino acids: CASHSMGGYNEQFF. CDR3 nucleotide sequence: TGTGCCAGCCATTCCATGGGGGGCTACAATGAGCAGTTCTTC.

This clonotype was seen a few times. The CDR3 DNA reads as TGTGCCAGCAGCCGAAGGGCGGATTACTACGAGCAGTACTTC. This translates into CASSRRADYYEQYF. The rearrangement links TRBV11-3 to TRBJ2-7; D unresolved. This CDR3 spans 14 amino acids. Trimming took off 5 bases at V and 3 bases at J, with 14 bases between the two ends. Germline assignment: CDR1 SGHNT and CDR2 YENEEA.

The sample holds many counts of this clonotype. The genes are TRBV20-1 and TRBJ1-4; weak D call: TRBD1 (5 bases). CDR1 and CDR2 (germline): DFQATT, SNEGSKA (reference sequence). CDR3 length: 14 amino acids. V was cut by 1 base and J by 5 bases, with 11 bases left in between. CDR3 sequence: CSARGGQGNEKLFF. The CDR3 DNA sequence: TGCAGTGCTAGAGGTGGTCAGGGCAATGAAAAACTGTTTTTT.